These T cell receptor beta chains were read from a single sample in a study of immune cell composition in non-small cell lung cancer. Sequencing used immunoSEQ multiplex PCR; TCRdb keeps in-frame clones, though not all of them. This sample has 4,000 to 6,000 clones, with 72% found just once. Sequencing was performed on non-adjacent lung tissue. The receptors originated from a human donor with non-small cell lung cancer. The CDR3 runs from the conserved cysteine through the conserved F or W. A D gene is named only where the DNA matches it firmly. Size tells how often a clone was seen (once, few, many) or the class of an expanded clone, and some rows leave it out.

TRBV7-8	TRBJ2-5	.	once	TGTGCCAGCAGCTCCTACCCACCCCGTACAGGGCAAGAGACCCAGTACTTC	CASSSYPPRTGQETQYF
TRBV5-1	TRBJ2-7	TRBD2	.	TGCGCCAGCAGCCCTGGAGGGACTAGCGGGAGGCGGGAGCAGTACTTC	CASSPGGTSGRREQYF
TRBV20-1	TRBJ1-1	.	.	TGCAGTGCGGAGGAGGGCACTGAAGCTTTCTTT	CSAEEGTEAFF
TRBV5-4	TRBJ2-1	TRBD2	few	TGTGCCAGCAGGGAGGGACTAGCGGGAAGAAATGAGCAGTTCTTC	CASREGLAGRNEQFF
TRBV19	TRBJ2-2	TRBD1	once	TGTGCCAGTAGTAGGACAGGGGCGGTCACCGGGGAGCTGTTTTTT	CASSRTGAVTGELFF
TRBV29-1	TRBJ2-1	TRBD1	.	TGCAGCGTTGGTTCGGGGACAGGGTCCTACAATGAGCAGTTCTTC	CSVGSGTGSYNEQFF
TRBV6-5	TRBJ2-1	.	.	TGTGCCAGCAGTTACGGGCAGAGCTTAAACAATGAGCAGTTCTTC	CASSYGQSLNNEQFF
TRBV13	TRBJ2-7	TRBD2	.	TGTGCCAGCAGCAACTCCCGGACTAGCGGGGCTTGGGAGCAGTACTTC	CASSNSRTSGAWEQYF
TRBV18	TRBJ2-7	.	.	TGTGCCAGCTCCCCGGGCAGGGGCGAGCAGTACTTC	CASSPGRGEQYF
TRBV4-3	TRBJ2-7	TRBD2	medium-sized	TGCGCCAGCAGCCAAGATTATAGCGGGGGGGCTTCCTACGAGCAGTACTTC	CASSQDYSGGASYEQYF
TRBV9	TRBJ2-3	.	.	TGTGCCAGCAGCGCCGGGAGAAAGGTTTTGGGGGATACGCAGTATTTT	CASSAGRKVLGDTQYF
TRBV27	TRBJ2-7	TRBD1	.	TGTGCCAGCAGTCCGAGGGCAGTCGACAGGGTCCACGAGCAGTACTTC	CASSPRAVDRVHEQYF
TRBV7-9	TRBJ2-1	TRBD2	.	TGTGCCAGCAGCCTCAAGGGCGGGAGTTACAATGAGCAGTTCTTC	CASSLKGGSYNEQFF
TRBV5-1	TRBJ2-5	.	.	TGCGCCAGCAGCTTGGGTTCGTTACAAGAGACCCAGTACTTC	CASSLGSLQETQYF
TRBV7-9	TRBJ2-7	TRBD2	.	TGTGCCAGCAGCCCGGGGGGAAGCGTTTCACGGTTCGAGCAGTACTTC	CASSPGGSVSRFEQYF
TRBV27	TRBJ2-5	.	.	TGTGCCAGCAGTCTATCCGGGACGAGGACTACAAGAGGGGAGACCCAGTACTTC	CASSLSGTRTTRGETQYF
TRBV7-2	TRBJ1-2	TRBD1	once	TGTGCCAGCAGCTTAGCGCTGCAGGGGGCTAGTGGCTACACCTTC	CASSLALQGASGYTF
TRBV6-6	TRBJ1-4	.	.	TGTGCCAGCAGTTATGGTGGGGGCACTAATGAAAAACTGTTTTTT	CASSYGGGTNEKLFF
TRBV5-5	TRBJ2-5	TRBD1	large	TGTGCCAGCAGCCCGGGACAGGGGATCGACCAAGAGACCCAGTACTTC	CASSPGQGIDQETQYF
TRBV20-1	TRBJ1-1	.	.	TGCAGTGCTGCTCCAGGGTTCGGAGCTTTCTTT	CSAAPGFGAFF
TRBV4-1	TRBJ1-6	TRBD1	.	TGCGCCAGCAGCCAGAATCCGACAGGGTTCCTTAATTCACCCCTCCACTTT	CASSQNPTGFLNSPLHF
TRBV28	TRBJ2-7	.	.	TGTGCCAGCAGTTTGGCGGCCTACGAGCAGTACTTC	CASSLAAYEQYF
TRBV2	TRBJ1-4	.	.	TGTGCCAGCACCCTGAGTTATGAAAAACTGTTTTTT	CASTLSYEKLFF
TRBV9	TRBJ1-4	TRBD1	.	TGTGCCAGCAGCGTGACAGGGGGCGCAGGTGAAAAACTGTTTTTT	CASSVTGGAGEKLFF
TRBV6-5	TRBJ2-2	.	.	TGTGCCAGCAGCCCACTTAGTGGCGGGGAGCTGTTTTTT	CASSPLSGGELFF
TRBV1	TRBJ2-1	.	few	TGCACCAGCAGCCAAGACCCGGGACTAGCGGGGAAATATTGTTACAATGAGCAGTTCTTC	CTSSQDPGLAGKYCYNEQFF
TRBV30	TRBJ2-7	.	.	TGTGCCTGGTCGGCAAGGGGGAATGTCCACGAGCAGTACTTC	CAWSARGNVHEQYF
TRBV5-1	TRBJ1-5	.	.	TGCGCCAGCAGCTTGCAGGGAGGTAGCAATCAGCCCCAGCATTTT	CASSLQGGSNQPQHF
TRBV7-3	TRBJ1-5	.	.	TGTGCCAGCAGCTTAAGTGGCCAGGCCAATCAGCCCCAGCATTTT	CASSLSGQANQPQHF
TRBV11-2	TRBJ1-2	.	.	TGTGCCAGCGGCATCCGGGCGGGCATTTCTAACTATGGCTACACCTTC	CASGIRAGISNYGYTF
TRBV10-3	TRBJ1-1	.	.	TGTGCCATCGGGGCCATCAACACTGAAGCTTTCTTT	CAIGAINTEAFF
TRBV11-2	TRBJ2-2	.	.	TGTGCCAGCAGCCCAACTAGGTCCACCGGGGAGCTGTTTTTT	CASSPTRSTGELFF
TRBV28	TRBJ1-1	.	.	TGTGCCAGCAGTATCAACAGCCGTAACACTGAAGCTTTCTTT	CASSINSRNTEAFF
TRBV5-6	TRBJ2-1	.	.	TGTGCCAGCAGCCCCCAGGGACATGGTAATGAGCAGTTCTTC	CASSPQGHGNEQFF
TRBV4-3	TRBJ2-1	TRBD1	.	TGCGCCAGCAGCCAAGAGGACAGGGGTACCAATGAGCAGTTCTTC	CASSQEDRGTNEQFF
TRBV5-1	TRBJ2-5	.	.	TGCGCCAGCAGCCCGGACTGGAGCCAAGAGACCCAGTACTTC	CASSPDWSQETQYF
TRBV9	TRBJ2-2	.	few	TGTGCCAGCAGCGTAACGAGTACCGGGGAGCTGTTTTTT	CASSVTSTGELFF
TRBV9	TRBJ2-5	TRBD2	.	TGTGCCAGCAGCGTAGGACTAGCGGAGAAGTACTTC	CASSVGLAEKYF
TRBV12-5	TRBJ2-5	.	once	TGTGCTAGTGGTTTTGGGGGGGCTTGGGAGACCCAGTACTTC	CASGFGGAWETQYF
TRBV19	TRBJ1-5	.	.	TGTGCCAGTAGTATCAAAACAGATCAGCCCCAGCATTTT	CASSIKTDQPQHF